This T cell receptor (beta chain) stems from a study of CD8+ T cells in alopecia areata. Study results and caveats: Sharing of TCR sequences between patients (possibly for HLA-related reasons) was less clear than in mice. Relative to normal scalp, lesional scalp, especially alopecia totalis/universalis, showed higher clonality.

A FACSAria was used to sort CD4+ and CD8+ T cells. These cells came from PBMCs. Extracted from the samples, RNA was reverse transcribed into cDNA to serve as the sequencing template. Using immunoSEQ multiplex PCR, the repertoire was profiled, and TCRdb retains in-frame clones only, with some absent. The sample contains some 100,000 clones, roughly 69% of which appear only once. The V segment lost 3 bases and the J segment 2 bases; nucleotides outside the gene matches: 11. The CDR3 length is 17 residues. The germline V gene has CDR1 MGHRA and CDR2 YSYEKL. About this clone: The antigen remains unidentified.

The J gene is TRBJ1-2, the V gene TRBV4-1, with 8 positions matching TRBD1. The clonotype originates from a human donor in good health. The sample comprised CD4+ T cells sorted from blood. The CDR3 DNA reads TGCGCCAGCAGCCAGCCCGCACCGACAGGGGAAAACTATGGCTACACCTTC. Translated, it gives CASSQPAPTGENYGYTF.